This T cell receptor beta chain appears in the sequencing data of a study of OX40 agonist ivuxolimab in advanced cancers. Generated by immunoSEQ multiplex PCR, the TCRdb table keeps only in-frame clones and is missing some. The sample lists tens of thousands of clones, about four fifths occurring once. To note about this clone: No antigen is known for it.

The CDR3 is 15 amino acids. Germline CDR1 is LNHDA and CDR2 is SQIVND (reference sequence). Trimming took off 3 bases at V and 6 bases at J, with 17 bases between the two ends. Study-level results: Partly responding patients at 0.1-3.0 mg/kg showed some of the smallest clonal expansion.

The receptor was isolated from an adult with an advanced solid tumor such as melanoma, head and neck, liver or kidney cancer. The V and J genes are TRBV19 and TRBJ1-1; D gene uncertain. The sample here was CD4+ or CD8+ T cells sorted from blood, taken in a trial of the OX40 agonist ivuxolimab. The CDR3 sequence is CASSIALTQESEAFF. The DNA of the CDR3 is TGTGCCAGTAGTATCGCTCTCACCCAGGAATCTGAAGCTTTCTTT.